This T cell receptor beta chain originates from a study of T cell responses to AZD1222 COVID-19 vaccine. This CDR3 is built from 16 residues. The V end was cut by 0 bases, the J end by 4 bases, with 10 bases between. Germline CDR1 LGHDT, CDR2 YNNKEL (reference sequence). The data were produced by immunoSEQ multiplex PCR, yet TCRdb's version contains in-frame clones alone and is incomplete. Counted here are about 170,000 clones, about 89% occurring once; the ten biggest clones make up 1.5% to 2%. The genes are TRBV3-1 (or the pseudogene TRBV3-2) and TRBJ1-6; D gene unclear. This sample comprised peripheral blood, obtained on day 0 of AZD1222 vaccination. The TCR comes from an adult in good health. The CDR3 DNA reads TGTGCCAGCAGCCAAGATTGGGGAAGTTATAATTCACCCCTCCACTTT. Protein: CASSQDWGSYNSPLHF.